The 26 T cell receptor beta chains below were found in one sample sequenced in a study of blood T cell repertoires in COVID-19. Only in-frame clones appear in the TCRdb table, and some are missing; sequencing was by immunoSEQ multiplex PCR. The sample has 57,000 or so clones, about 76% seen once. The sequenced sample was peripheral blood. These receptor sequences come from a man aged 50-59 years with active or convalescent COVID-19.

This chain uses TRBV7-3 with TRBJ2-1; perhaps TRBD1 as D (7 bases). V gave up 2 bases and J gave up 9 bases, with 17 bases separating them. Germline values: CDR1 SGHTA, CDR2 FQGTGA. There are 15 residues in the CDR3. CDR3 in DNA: TGTGCCAGCAGCTTACGTGTCAGCCAGGGGGGTGAGCAGTTCTTC. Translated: CASSLRVSQGGEQFF.

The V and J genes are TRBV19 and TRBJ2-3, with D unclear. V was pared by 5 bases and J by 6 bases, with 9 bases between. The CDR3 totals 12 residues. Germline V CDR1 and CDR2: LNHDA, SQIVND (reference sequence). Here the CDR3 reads CASSPGVDTQYF. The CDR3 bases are TGTGCCAGTAGTCCGGGTGTGGATACGCAGTATTTT. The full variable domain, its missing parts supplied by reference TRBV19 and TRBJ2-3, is DGGITQSPKYLFRKEGQNVTLSCEQNLNHDAMYWYRQDPGQGLRLIYYSQIVNDFQKGDIAEGYSVSREKKESFPLTVTSAQKNPTAFYLCASSPGVDTQYFGPGTRLTVL.

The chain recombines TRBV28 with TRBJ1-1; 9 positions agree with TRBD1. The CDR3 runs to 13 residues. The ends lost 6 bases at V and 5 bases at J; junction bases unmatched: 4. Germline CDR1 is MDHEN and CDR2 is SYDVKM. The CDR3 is CASRHRGRTEAFF. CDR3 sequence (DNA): TGTGCCAGCAGACACAGGGGGCGGACTGAAGCTTTCTTT. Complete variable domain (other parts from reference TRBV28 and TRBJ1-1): DVKVTQSSRYLVKRTGEKVFLECVQDMDHENMFWYRQDPGLGLRLIYFSYDVKMKEKGDIPEGYSVSREKKERFSLILESASTNQTSMYLCASRHRGRTEAFFGQGTRLTVV.

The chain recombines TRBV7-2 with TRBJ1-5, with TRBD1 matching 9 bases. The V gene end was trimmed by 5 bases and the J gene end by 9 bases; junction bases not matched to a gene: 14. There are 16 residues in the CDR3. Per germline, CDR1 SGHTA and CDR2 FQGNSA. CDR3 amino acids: CASSPTGTGRSSPQHF. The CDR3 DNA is TGTGCCAGCAGCCCTACCGGGACAGGGCGCAGTTCGCCCCAGCATTTT.

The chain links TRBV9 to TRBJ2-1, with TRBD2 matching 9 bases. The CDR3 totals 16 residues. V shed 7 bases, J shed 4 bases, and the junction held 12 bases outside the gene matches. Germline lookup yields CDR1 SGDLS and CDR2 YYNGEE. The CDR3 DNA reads TGTGCCAGCTCGCCCACTCTAGCGGGATATTACAATGAGCAGTTCTTC. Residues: CASSPTLAGYYNEQFF. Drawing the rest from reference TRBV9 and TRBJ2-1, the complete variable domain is DSGVTQTPKHLITATGQRVTLRCSPRSGDLSVYWYQQSLDQGLQFLIQYYNGEERAKGNILERFSAQQFPDLHSELNLSSLELGDSALYFCASSPTLAGYYNEQFFGPGTRLTVL.

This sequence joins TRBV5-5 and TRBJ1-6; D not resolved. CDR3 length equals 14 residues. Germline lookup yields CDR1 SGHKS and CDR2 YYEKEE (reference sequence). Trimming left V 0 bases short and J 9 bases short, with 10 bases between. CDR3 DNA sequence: TGTGCCAGCAGCTTGGATCAGAGGAGTTCACCCCTCCACTTT. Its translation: CASSLDQRSSPLHF.

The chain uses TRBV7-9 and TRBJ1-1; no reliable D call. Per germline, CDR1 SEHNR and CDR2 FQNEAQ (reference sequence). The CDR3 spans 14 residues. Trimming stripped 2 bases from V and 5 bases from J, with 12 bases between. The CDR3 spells CASSLRQERTEAFF. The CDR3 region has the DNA TGTGCCAGCAGCTTAAGGCAGGAGCGGACTGAAGCTTTCTTT.

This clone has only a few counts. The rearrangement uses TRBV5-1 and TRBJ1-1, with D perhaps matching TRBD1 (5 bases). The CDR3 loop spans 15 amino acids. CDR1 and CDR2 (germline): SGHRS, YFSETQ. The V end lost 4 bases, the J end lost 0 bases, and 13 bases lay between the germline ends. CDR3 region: CASSLGVGMNTEAFF. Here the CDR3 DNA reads TGCGCCAGCAGCCTGGGGGTCGGGATGAACACTGAAGCTTTCTTT.

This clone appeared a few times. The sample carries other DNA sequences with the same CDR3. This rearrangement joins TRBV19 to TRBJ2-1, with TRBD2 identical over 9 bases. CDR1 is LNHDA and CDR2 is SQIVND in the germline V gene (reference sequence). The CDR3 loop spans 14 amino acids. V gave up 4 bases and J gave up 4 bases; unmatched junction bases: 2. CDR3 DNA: TGTGCCAGTAGTAGCGGGGGGGATTACAATGAGCAGTTCTTC. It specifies CASSSGGDYNEQFF.

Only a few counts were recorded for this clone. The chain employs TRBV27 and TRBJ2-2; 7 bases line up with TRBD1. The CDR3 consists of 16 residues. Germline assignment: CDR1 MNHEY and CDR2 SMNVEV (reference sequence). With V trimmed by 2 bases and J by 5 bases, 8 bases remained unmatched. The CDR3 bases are TGTGCCAGCAGTTTAAGGGACAGAAAGGAAACCGGGGAGCTGTTTTTT. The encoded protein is CASSLRDRKETGELFF.

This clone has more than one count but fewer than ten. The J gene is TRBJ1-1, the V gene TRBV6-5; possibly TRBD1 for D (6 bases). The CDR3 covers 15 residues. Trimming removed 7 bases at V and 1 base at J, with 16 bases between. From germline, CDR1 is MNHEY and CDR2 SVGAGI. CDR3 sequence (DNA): TGTGCCAGCAAAGTAGAGGACAGCGAGAACACTGAAGCTTTCTTT. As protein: CASKVEDSENTEAFF.

The CDR3 protein is CASEGDTGFSGANVLTF. The DNA for the CDR3 is TGTGCCAGTGAGGGGGACACAGGTTTCTCTGGGGCCAACGTCCTGACTTTC. The chain uses TRBV19 and TRBJ2-6; D may be TRBD1 (6 bases). V was trimmed by 8 bases and J by 0 bases, leaving 17 bases between them. CDR3 length: 17 amino acids. Germline CDR1 reads LNHDA; CDR2 reads SQIVND (reference sequence).

CDR3: CASSLTGSSYNEQFF. As DNA, the CDR3 is TGTGCCAGCAGCTTAACGGGTAGCTCCTACAATGAGCAGTTCTTC. The chain carries TRBV13 and TRBJ2-1; D not certain. Trimming pared 2 bases from V and 0 bases from J, leaving 8 bases between. The CDR3 has 15 amino acids. In germline, CDR1 is PRHDT, CDR2 FYEKMQ (reference sequence). Combining the CDR3 with reference TRBV13 and TRBJ2-1 gives the whole variable domain AAGVIQSPRHLIKEKRETATLKCYPIPRHDTVYWYQQGPGQDPQFLISFYEKMQSDKGSIPDRFSAQQFSDYHSELNMSSLELGDSALYFCASSLTGSSYNEQFFGPGTRLTVL.

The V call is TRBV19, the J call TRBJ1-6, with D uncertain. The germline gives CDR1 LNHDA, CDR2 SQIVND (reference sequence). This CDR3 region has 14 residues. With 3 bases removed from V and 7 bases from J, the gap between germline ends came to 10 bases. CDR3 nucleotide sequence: TGTGCCAGTAGTATGGGTTTCGGGAATTCACCCCTCCACTTT. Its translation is CASSMGFGNSPLHF.

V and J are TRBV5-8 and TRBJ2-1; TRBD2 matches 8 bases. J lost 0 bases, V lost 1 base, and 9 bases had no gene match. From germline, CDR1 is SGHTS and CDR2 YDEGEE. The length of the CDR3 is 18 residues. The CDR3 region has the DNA TGTGCCAGCAGCTTGTTCCCCGGACTAGCCAGCTCCTACAATGAGCAGTTCTTC. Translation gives CASSLFPGLASSYNEQFF.

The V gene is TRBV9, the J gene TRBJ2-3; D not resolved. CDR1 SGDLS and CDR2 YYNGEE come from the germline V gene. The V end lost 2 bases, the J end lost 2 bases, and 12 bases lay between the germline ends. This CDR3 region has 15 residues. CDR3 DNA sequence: TGTGCCAGCAGCGTCGCAGCGACCCACACAGATACGCAGTATTTT. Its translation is CASSVAATHTDTQYF.

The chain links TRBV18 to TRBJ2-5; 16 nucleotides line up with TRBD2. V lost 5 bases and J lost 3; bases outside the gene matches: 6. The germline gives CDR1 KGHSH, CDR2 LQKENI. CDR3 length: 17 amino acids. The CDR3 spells CASSSGTSGRAEETQYF. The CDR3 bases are TGTGCCAGCTCATCCGGGACTAGCGGGAGGGCAGAAGAGACCCAGTACTTC.

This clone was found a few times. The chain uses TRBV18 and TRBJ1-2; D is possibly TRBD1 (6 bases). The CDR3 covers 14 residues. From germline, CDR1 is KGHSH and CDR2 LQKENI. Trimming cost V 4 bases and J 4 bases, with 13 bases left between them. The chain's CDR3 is CASSQGDASYGYTF. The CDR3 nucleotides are TGTGCCAGCTCACAGGGGGACGCCTCCTATGGCTACACCTTC.

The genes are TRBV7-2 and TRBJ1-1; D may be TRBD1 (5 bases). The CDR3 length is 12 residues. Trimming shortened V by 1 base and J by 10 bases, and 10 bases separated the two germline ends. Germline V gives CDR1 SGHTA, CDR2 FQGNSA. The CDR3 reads CASSLDLGRAFF. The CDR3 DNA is TGTGCCAGCAGCTTAGATCTGGGGCGAGCTTTCTTT. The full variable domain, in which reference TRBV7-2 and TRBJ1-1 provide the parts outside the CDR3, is GAGVSQSPSNKVTEKGKDVELRCDPISGHTALYWYRQSLGQGLEFLIYFQGNSAPDKSGLPSDRFSAERTGGSVSTLTIQRTQQEDSAVYLCASSLDLGRAFFGQGTRLTVV.

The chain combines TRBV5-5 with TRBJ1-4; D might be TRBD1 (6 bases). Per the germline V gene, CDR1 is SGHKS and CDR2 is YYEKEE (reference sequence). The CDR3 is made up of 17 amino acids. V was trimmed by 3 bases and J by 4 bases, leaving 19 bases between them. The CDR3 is CASSYHPPGQLNEKLFF. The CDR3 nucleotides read TGTGCCAGCAGCTATCACCCACCGGGACAACTTAATGAAAAACTGTTTTTT.

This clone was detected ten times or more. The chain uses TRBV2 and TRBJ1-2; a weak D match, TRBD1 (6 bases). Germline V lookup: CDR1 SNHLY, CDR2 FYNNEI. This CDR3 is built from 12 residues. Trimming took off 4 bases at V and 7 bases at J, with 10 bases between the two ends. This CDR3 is CASSGAGAGYTF. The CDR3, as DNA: TGTGCCAGCAGTGGGGCAGGGGCTGGCTACACCTTC.

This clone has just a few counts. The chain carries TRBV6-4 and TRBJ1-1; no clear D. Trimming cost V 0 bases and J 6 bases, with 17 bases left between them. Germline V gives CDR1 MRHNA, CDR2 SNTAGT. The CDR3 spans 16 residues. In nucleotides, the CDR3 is TGTGCCAGCAGTGACTCGGGTACGGCAGGCCTCGCTGAAGCTTTCTTT. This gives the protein CASSDSGTAGLAEAFF.

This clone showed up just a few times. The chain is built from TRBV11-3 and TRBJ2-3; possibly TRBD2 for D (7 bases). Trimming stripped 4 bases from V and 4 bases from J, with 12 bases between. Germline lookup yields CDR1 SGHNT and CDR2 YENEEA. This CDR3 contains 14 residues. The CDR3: CASSWGGAADTQYF. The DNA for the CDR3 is TGTGCCAGCAGCTGGGGGGGGGCAGCAGATACGCAGTATTTT.

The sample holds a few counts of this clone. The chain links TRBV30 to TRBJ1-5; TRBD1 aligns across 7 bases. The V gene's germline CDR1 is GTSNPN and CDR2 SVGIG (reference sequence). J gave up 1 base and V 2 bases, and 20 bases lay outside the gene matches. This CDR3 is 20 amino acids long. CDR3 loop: CAWSRILSDRPGLSNQPQHF. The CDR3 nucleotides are TGTGCCTGGAGTAGGATTCTTTCGGACAGGCCAGGGTTGAGCAATCAGCCCCAGCATTTT.

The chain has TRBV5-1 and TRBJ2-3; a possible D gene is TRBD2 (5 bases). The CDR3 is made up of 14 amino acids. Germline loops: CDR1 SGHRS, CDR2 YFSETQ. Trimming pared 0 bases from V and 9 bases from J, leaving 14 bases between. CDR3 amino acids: CASSLDGGYGTQYF. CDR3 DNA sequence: TGCGCCAGCAGCTTGGATGGAGGCTACGGGACGCAGTATTTT.

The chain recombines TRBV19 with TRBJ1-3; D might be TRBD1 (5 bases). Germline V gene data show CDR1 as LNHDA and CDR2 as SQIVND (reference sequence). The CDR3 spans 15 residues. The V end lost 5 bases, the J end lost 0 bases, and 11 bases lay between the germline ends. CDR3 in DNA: TGTGCCAGTAGTTACGACAGAGCCTCTGGAAACACCATATATTTT. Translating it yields CASSYDRASGNTIYF.